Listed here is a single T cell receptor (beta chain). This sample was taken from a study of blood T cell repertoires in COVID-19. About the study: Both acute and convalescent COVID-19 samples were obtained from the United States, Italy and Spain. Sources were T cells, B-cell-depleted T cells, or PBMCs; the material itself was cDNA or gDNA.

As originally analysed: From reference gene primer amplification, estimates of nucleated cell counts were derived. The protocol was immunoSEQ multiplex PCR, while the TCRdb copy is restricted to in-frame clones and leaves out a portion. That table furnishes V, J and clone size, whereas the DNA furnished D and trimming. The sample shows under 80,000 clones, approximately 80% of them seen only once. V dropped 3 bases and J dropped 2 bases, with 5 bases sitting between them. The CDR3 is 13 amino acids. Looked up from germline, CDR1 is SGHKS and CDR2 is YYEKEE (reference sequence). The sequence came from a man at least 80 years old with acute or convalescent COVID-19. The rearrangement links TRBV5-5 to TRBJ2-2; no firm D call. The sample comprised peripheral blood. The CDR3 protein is CASSSSNTGELFF. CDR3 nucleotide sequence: TGTGCCAGCAGCTCGTCCAACACCGGGGAGCTGTTTTTT.